Below are 10 T cell receptor beta chains sequenced from a single sample in a study of T cells in Graves' hyperthyroidism and ophthalmopathy. RNA transcripts gave rise to amplified TCR beta CDR3 regions. The TCR CDR3 was amplified in a first-round RT-PCR using the HTBI primer set. Each CDR3 protein gets one entry after TCRdb re-called the multiplex PCR reads with MiXCR. The sample contains hundreds of thousands of distinct CDR3 sequences, approximately 15% of which appear only once. The sample consisted of blood. All receptors derive from a young woman with Graves' hyperthyroidism that later progressed to Graves' ophthalmopathy.

This clonotype has a count of ten or more. J is TRBJ2-1 and V is TRBV3-1; possibly TRBD1 or TRBD2 for D (6 bases each). V lost 4 bases, J lost 6 bases, and 22 bases lay in between. The V gene's germline CDR1 is LGHDT and CDR2 YNNKEL (reference sequence). The CDR3 loop spans 17 amino acids. CDR3 region: CASSLLGGAGPSNEQFF. The CDR3 nucleotides are TGTGCCAGCAGCCTGTTAGGGGGAGCGGGCCCATCCAATGAGCAGTTCTTC.

V usage is TRBV29-1 and J usage is TRBJ2-7; 8 nucleotides line up with TRBD2. Germline assignment: CDR1 SQVTM and CDR2 ANQGSEA. Trimming removed 4 bases from V and 3 bases from J; junction bases left unmatched: 8. The CDR3 extends over 14 amino acids. CDR3 sequence: CSVGGDGGGYEQYF. In DNA, the CDR3 is TGCAGCGTTGGTGGGGACGGGGGGGGCTACGAGCAGTACTTC.

The chain couples TRBV5-4 to TRBJ2-1; TRBD2 matches at 10 bases. V was clipped by 4 bases and J by 9 bases; unmatched bases: 13. This CDR3 spans 16 amino acids. From germline, CDR1 is SGHNT and CDR2 YYREEE (reference sequence). CDR3 in DNA: TGTGCCAGCAGCCTCGGGGAGCTAGCGGGAGTAATTGAGCAGTTCTTC. Residues: CASSLGELAGVIEQFF.

This clonotype has at least ten counts. This chain connects TRBV6-2 or TRBV6-3 to TRBJ2-2; 9 bases line up with TRBD2. Germline assignment: CDR1 MNHEY and CDR2 SVGEGT. The CDR3 has 19 amino acids. The V and J ends lost 6 bases and 7 bases, in that order; junction bases with no gene match: 21. CDR3 DNA sequence: TGTGCCAGCAGCTCCGGTGTGGGACTAGCACCCGAAGGCGGCGGGGAGCTGTTTTTT. Translation gives CASSSGVGLAPEGGGELFF.

The rearrangement links TRBV7-3 to TRBJ2-2; D is possibly TRBD2 (5 bases). Germline CDR1 SGHTA, CDR2 FQGTGA. V was cut by 1 base and J by 10 bases, with 13 bases left in between. The CDR3 covers 14 residues. CDR3 sequence: CASSLNEGREELFF. For the CDR3, the DNA is TGTGCCAGCAGCTTAAATGAGGGCCGGGAGGAGCTGTTTTTT.

This rearrangement joins TRBV28 to TRBJ2-7, with D tentatively TRBD2 (5 bases). The germline gives CDR1 MDHEN, CDR2 SYDVKM. V was cut by 3 bases and J by 0 bases, with 12 bases left in between. The CDR3 consists of 15 residues. CDR3 in DNA: TGTGCCAGCAGTTTTACGGGGTTTACCTCCTACGAGCAGTACTTC. It encodes CASSFTGFTSYEQYF.

Many counts were recorded for this clonotype. The rearrangement joins TRBV28 to TRBJ2-5; 7 positions match TRBD2. V shed 4 bases, J shed 2 bases, and the junction held 7 bases outside the gene matches. From germline, CDR1 is MDHEN and CDR2 SYDVKM. This CDR3 has 15 amino acids. The CDR3: CASSSAGEGQETQYF. For the CDR3, the DNA is TGTGCCAGCAGTTCGGCGGGAGAAGGGCAAGAGACCCAGTACTTC.

This clonotype has more than one count but fewer than ten. The chain couples TRBV3-1 to TRBJ2-3; TRBD2 might be the D (5 bases). Trimming stripped 5 bases from V and 2 bases from J, with 11 bases between. The CDR3 loop spans 14 amino acids. Germline CDR1 reads LGHDT; CDR2 reads YNNKEL (reference sequence). The CDR3 DNA sequence: TGTGCCAGCAGCTCGGACTTTTCCACAGATACGCAGTATTTT. Translating gives CASSSDFSTDTQYF.

Written as DNA, the CDR3 is TGTGCCAGTGGTAAGCAGGGGAGGACTGAAGCTTTCTTT. Residues: CASGKQGRTEAFF. This chain joins TRBV19 and TRBJ1-1; a weak D match, TRBD1 (6 bases). The germline V and J ends were trimmed by 8 bases and 5 bases, with 15 bases remaining between them. CDR3 length: 13 amino acids. Germline lookup yields CDR1 LNHDA and CDR2 SQIVND (reference sequence).

The genes are TRBV7-9 and TRBJ1-6; no clear D. V lost 4 bases to trimming and J lost 8 bases, with 9 bases between them. The CDR3 length is 13 residues. Germline V gives CDR1 SEHNR, CDR2 FQNEAQ (reference sequence). The CDR3 DNA follows: TGTGCCAGCAGCTCCGCTCCCCATTCACCCCTCCACTTT. Translating gives CASSSAPHSPLHF.